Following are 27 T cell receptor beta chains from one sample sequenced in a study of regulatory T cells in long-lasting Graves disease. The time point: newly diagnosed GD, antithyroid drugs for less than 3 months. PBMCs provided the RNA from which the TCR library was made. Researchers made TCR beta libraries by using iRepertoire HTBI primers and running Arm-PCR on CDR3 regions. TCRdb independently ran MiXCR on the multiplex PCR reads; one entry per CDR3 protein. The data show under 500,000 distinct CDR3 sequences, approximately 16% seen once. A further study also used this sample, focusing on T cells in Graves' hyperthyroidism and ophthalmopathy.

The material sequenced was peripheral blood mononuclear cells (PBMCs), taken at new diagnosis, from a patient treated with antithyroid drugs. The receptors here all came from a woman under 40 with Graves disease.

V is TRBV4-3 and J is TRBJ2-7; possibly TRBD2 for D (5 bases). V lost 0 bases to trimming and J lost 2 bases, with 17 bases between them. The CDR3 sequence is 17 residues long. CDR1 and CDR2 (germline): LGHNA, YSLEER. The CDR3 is CASSQDDRRAITYEQYF. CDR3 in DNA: TGCGCCAGCAGCCAAGATGACCGGCGGGCAATAACCTACGAGCAGTACTTC.

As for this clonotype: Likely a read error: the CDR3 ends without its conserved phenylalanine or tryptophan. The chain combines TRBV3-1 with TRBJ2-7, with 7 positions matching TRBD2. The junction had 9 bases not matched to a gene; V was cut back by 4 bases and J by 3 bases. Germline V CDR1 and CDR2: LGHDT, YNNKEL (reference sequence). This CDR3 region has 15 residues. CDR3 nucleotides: TGTGCCAGCAGCCCCCTTGAGGGCGGGAGCTACGAGCAGTACCTC. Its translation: CASSPLEGGSYEQYL.

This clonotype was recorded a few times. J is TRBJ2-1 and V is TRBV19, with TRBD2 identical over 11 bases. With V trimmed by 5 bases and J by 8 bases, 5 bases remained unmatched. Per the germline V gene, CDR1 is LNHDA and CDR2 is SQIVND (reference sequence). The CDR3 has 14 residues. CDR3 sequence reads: CASSHSGRAYEQFF. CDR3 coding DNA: TGTGCCAGTAGTCATAGCGGGAGGGCCTATGAGCAGTTCTTC.

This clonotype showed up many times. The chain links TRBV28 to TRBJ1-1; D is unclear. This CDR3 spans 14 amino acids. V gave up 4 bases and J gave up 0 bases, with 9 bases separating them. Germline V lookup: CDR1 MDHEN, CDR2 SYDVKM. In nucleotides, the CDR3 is TGTGCCAGCAGTTCCTACGAAATGAACACTGAAGCTTTCTTT. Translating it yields CASSSYEMNTEAFF.

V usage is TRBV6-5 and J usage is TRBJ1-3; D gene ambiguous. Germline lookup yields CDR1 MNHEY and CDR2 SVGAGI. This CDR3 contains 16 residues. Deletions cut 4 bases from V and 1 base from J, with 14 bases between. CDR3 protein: CASSFVASDSGNTIYF. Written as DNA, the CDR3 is TGTGCCAGCAGTTTTGTCGCGTCAGATTCTGGAAACACCATATATTTT.

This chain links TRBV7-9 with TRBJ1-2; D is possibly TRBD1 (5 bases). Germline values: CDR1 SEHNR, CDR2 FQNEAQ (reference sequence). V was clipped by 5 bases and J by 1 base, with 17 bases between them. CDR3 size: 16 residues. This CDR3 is CASSPLTGSHNYGYTF. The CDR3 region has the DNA TGTGCCAGCAGCCCCCTTACAGGATCACATAACTATGGCTACACCTTC.

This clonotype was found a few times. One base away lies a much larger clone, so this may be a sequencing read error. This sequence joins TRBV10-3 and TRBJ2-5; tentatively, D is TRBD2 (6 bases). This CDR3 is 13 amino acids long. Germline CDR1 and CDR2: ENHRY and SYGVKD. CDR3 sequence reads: CAFSERVEETQYF. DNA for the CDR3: TGTGCCTTCAGTGAGCGGGTAGAAGAGACCCAGTACTTC.

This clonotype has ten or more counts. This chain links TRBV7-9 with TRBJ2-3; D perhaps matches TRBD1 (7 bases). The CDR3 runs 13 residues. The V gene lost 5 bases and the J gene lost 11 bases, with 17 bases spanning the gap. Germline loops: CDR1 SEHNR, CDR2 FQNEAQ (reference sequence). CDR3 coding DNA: TGTGCCAGCAGCCCAGGGGGACTGAGCGAGCAGTATTTT. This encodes CASSPGGLSEQYF.

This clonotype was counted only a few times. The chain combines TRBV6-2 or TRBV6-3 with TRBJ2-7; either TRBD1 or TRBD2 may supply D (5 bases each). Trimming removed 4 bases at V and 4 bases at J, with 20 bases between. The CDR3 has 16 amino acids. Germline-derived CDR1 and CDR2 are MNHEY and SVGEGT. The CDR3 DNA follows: TGTGCCAGCAGTTCCACCGGGGCCCCTAGTAGGTACGAGCAGTACTTC. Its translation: CASSSTGAPSRYEQYF.

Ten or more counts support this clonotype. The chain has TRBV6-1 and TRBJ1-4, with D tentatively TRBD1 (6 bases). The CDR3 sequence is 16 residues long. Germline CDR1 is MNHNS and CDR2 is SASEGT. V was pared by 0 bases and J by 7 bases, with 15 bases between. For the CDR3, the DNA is TGTGCCAGCAGTGAAGCGCTCGGGGGGGCCAGTGAAAAACTGTTTTTT. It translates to CASSEALGGASEKLFF.

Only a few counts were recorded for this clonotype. The CDR3 region has the DNA TGTGCCAGCAGGGACAGTAACACCGGGGAGCTGTTTTTT. Amino acid sequence: CASRDSNTGELFF. The rearrangement uses TRBV28 and TRBJ2-2, with D possibly matching TRBD1 (6 bases). The CDR3 runs to 13 residues. From germline, CDR1 is MDHEN and CDR2 SYDVKM. V was pared by 6 bases and J by 2 bases, with 7 bases between.

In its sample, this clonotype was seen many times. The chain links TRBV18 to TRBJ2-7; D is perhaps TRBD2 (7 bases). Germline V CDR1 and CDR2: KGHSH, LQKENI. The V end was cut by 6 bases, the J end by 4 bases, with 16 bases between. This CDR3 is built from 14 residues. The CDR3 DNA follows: TGTGCCAGCTCGCTTGCGGGGGACAATTACGAGCAGTACTTC. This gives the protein CASSLAGDNYEQYF.

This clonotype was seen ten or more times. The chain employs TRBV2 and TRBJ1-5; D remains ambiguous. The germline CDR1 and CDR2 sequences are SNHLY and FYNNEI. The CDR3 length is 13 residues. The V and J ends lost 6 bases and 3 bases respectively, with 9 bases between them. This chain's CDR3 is CASRVGPNQPQHF. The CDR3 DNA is TGTGCCAGCAGGGTTGGACCCAATCAGCCCCAGCATTTT.

CDR3 sequence (DNA): TGTGCCAGCAGTTCCCCAGTAGGTGCGGGCTACACCTTC. It translates to CASSSPVGAGYTF. The chain uses TRBV12-3 or TRBV12-4 and TRBJ1-2; D gene ambiguous. This CDR3 has 13 amino acids. Trimming removed 4 bases at V and 8 bases at J, with 14 bases between.

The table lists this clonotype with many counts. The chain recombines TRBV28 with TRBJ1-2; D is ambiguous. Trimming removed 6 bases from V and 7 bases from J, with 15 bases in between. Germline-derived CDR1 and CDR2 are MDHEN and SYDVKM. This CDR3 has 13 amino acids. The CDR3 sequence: CASSDISRLGYTF. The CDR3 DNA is TGTGCCAGCAGCGACATTTCGAGGCTTGGCTACACCTTC.

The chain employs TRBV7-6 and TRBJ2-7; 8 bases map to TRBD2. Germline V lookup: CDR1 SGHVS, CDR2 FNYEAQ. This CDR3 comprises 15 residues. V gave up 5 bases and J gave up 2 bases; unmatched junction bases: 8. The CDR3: CASSEEAGGPYEQYF. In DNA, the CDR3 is TGTGCCAGCAGCGAAGAGGCGGGAGGCCCCTACGAGCAGTACTTC.

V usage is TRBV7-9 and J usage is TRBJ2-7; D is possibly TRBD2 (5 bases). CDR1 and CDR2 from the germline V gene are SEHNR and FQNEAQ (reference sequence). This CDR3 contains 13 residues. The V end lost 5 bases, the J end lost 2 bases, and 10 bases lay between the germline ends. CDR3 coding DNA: TGTGCCAGCAGCCACACTAGTACCTACGAGCAGTACTTC. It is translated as CASSHTSTYEQYF.

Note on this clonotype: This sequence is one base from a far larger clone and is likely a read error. DNA of the CDR3: TGTGCCAGCAGCCAAGTACAGCTCACAGATACGCAGTATTTT. It specifies CASSQVQLTDTQYF. This chain joins TRBV6-1 and TRBJ2-3; D unclear. Germline-derived CDR1 and CDR2 are MNHNS and SASEGT. The CDR3 is 14 amino acids. V lost 6 bases and J lost 2, with 12 bases in between.

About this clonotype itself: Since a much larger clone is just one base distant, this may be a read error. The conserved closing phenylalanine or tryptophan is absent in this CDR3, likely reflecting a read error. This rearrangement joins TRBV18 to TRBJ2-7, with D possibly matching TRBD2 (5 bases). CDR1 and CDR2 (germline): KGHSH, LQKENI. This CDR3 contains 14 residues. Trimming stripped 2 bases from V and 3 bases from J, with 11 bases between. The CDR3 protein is CASSPNRDNYEQYL. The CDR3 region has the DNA TGTGCCAGCTCACCAAATCGGGATAACTACGAGCAGTACCTC.

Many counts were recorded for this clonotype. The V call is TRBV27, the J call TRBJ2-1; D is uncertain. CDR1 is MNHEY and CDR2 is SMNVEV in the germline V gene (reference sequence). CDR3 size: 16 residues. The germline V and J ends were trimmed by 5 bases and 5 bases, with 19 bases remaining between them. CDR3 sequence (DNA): TGTGCCAGCAGTGGGATCGGCCTAGGGTTTGACAATGAGCAGTTCTTC. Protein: CASSGIGLGFDNEQFF.

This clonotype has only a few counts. CDR3 region: CSAISGEQYF. CDR3 bases: TGCAGTGCTATCTCGGGAGAGCAGTACTTC. The genes are TRBV20-1 and TRBJ2-7; D perhaps matches TRBD2 (5 bases). The CDR3 is 10 residues long. Trimming stripped 4 bases from V and 7 bases from J, with 8 bases between. Germline V gene lookup returns CDR1 DFQATT and CDR2 SNEGSKA (reference sequence).

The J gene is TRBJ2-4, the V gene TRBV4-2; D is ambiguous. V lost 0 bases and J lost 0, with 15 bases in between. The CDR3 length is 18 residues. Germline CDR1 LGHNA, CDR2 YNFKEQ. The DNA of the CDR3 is TGTGCCAGCAGCCAAGAAACGGTGGTAGTACTAGCCAAAAACATTCAGTACTTC. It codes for CASSQETVVVLAKNIQYF.

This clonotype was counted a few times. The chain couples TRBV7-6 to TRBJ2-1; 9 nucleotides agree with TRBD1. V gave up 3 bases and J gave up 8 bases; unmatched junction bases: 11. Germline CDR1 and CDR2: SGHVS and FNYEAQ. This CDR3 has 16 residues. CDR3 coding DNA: TGTGCCAGCAGCTTTCATCCGGGACAGGGTTCCGATGAGCAGTTCTTC. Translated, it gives CASSFHPGQGSDEQFF.

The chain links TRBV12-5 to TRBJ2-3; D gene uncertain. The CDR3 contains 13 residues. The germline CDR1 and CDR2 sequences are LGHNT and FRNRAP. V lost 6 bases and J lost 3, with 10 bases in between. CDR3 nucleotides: TGTGCTAGTGGCTCGGGTGGTACAGATACGCAGTATTTT. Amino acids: CASGSGGTDTQYF. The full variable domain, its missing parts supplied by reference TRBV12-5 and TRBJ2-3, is DARVTQTPRHKVTEMGQEVTMRCQPILGHNTVFWYRQTMMQGLELLAYFRNRAPLDDSGMPKDRFSAEMPDATLATLKIQPSEPRDSAVYFCASGSGGTDTQYFGPGTRLTVL.

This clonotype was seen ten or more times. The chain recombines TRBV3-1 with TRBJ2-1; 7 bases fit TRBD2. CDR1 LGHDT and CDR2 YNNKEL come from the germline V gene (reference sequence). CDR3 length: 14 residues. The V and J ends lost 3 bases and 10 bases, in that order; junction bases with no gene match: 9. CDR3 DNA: TGTGCCAGCAGCCATTCGAGACTAGCCGGAGAGCAGTTCTTC. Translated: CASSHSRLAGEQFF.

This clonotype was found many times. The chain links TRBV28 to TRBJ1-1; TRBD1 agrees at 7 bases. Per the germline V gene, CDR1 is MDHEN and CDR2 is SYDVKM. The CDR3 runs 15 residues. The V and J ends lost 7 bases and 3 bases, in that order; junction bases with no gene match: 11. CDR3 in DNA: TGTGCCAGCACATCATCCGGGACAGCTCACACTGAAGCTTTCTTT. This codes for CASTSSGTAHTEAFF. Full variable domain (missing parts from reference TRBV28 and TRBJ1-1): DVKVTQSSRYLVKRTGEKVFLECVQDMDHENMFWYRQDPGLGLRLIYFSYDVKMKEKGDIPEGYSVSREKKERFSLILESASTNQTSMYLCASTSSGTAHTEAFFGQGTRLTVV.

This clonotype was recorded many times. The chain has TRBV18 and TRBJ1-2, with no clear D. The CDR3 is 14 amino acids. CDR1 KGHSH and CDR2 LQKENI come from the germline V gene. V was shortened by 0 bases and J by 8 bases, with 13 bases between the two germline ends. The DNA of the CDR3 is TGTGCCAGCTCACCACCGGAGATGGGTCACGGCTACACCTTC. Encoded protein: CASSPPEMGHGYTF.